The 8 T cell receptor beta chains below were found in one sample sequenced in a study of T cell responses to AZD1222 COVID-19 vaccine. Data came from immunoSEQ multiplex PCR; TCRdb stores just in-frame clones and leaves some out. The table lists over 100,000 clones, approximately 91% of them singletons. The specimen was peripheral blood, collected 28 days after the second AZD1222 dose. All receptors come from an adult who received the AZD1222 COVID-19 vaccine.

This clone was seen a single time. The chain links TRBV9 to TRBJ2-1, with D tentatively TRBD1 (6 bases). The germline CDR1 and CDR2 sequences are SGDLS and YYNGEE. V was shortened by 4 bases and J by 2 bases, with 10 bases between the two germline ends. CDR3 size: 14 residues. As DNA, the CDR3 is TGTGCCAGCAGCTCGGACAGCCCCTACAATGAGCAGTTCTTC. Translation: CASSSDSPYNEQFF.

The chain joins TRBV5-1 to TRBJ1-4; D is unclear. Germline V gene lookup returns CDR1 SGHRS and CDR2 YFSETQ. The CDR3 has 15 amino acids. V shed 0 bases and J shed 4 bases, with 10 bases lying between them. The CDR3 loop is CASSLDGLGNEKLFF. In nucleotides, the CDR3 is TGCGCCAGCAGCTTGGACGGTTTAGGTAATGAAAAACTGTTTTTT.

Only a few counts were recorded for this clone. The CDR3 spells CASRRQGIENTEAFF. For the CDR3, the DNA is TGTGCCAGCAGACGACAGGGGATAGAGAACACTGAAGCTTTCTTT. The chain combines TRBV6-5 with TRBJ1-1, with 8 positions matching TRBD1. This CDR3 has 15 amino acids. After removal of 6 bases from V and 1 base from J, the junction contained 7 bases not matched to a gene. Germline assignment: CDR1 MNHEY and CDR2 SVGAGI.

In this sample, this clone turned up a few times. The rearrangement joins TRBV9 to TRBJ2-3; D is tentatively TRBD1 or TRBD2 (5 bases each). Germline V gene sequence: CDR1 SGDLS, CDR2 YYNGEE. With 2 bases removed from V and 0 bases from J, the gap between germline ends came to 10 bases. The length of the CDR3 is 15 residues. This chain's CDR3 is CASSVGTASTDTQYF. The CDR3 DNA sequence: TGTGCCAGCAGCGTCGGGACCGCAAGCACAGATACGCAGTATTTT. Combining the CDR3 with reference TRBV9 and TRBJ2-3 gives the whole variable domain DSGVTQTPKHLITATGQRVTLRCSPRSGDLSVYWYQQSLDQGLQFLIQYYNGEERAKGNILERFSAQQFPDLHSELNLSSLELGDSALYFCASSVGTASTDTQYFGPGTRLTVL.

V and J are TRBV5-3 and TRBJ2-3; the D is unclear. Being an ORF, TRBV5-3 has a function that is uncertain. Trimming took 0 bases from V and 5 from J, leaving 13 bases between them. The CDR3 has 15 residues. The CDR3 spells CARSLGLVALDTQYF. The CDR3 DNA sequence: TGTGCCAGAAGCTTGGGTCTGGTAGCATTAGATACGCAGTATTTT.

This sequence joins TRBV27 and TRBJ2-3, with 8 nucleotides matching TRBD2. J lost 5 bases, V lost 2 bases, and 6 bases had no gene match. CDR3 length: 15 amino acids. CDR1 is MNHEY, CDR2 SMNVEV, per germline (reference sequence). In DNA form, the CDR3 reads TGTGCCAGCAGTTTAATCGCCAGCGGGAGAGATACGCAGTATTTT. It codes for CASSLIASGRDTQYF.

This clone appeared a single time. The CDR3 DNA reads TGTGCCAGCAGTGAAGACGGGACGGGGACGCGTGAGCAGTTCTTC. This gives the protein CASSEDGTGTREQFF. The rearrangement joins TRBV2 to TRBJ2-1, with D possibly called TRBD1 or TRBD2 (5 bases each). CDR3 size: 15 residues. CDR1 SNHLY and CDR2 FYNNEI come from the germline V gene. The ends were cut back, 1 base at V and 9 bases at J, with 16 bases in the middle.

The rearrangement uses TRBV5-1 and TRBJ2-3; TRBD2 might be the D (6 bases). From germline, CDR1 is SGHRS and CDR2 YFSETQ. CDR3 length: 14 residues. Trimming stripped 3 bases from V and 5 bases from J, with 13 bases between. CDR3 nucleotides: TGCGCCAGCAGCTCAACGGGGCGGGGAGATACGCAGTATTTT. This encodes CASSSTGRGDTQYF.